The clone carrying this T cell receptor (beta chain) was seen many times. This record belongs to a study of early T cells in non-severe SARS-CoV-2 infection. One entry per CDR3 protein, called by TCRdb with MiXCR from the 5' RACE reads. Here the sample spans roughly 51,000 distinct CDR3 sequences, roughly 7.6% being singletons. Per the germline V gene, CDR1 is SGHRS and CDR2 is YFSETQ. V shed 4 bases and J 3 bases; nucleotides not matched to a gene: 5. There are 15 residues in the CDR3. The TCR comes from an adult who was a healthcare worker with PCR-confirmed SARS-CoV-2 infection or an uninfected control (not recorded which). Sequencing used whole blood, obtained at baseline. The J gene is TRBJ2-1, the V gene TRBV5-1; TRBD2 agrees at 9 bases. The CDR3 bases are TGCGCCAGCAGCCTTAGCGGGAGTGACTACAATGAGCAGTTCTTC. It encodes CASSLSGSDYNEQFF.